Sequencing of this T cell receptor beta chain was carried out in a study of cytomegalovirus exposure and HLA in healthy donors. The overall study: Out of 170 million or so T cells, an earlier analysis found some 120 million unique TCR beta sequences in total.

The study ran its PCR with 60 Vbeta and 13 Jbeta primers. Only in-frame clones appear in the TCRdb table, and some are missing; sequencing was by immunoSEQ multiplex PCR. Here the sample spans some 170,000 clones, about 75% being singletons. There are 16 residues in the CDR3. The V segment lost 3 bases and the J segment 2 bases; nucleotides outside the gene matches: 4. The germline V gene encodes CDR1 SGDLS and CDR2 YYNGEE. The sequencing sample was made of PBMCs. The origin of this receptor is a man in his forties in good health and CMV-seropositive. The V call is TRBV9, the J call TRBJ2-4, with 11 bases lining up with TRBD1. For the CDR3, the DNA is TGTGCCAGCAGCGAGGGACAGGGGGTATCCAAAAACATTCAGTACTTC. Protein product: CASSEGQGVSKNIQYF.